One sample yielded the 23 T cell receptor beta chains listed below, sequenced in a study of CD8 T cells in Susac syndrome. Reverse transcription of about 0.45 to 1 ug RNA used random hexamers. Using its own MiXCR run on the immunoSEQ multiplex PCR reads, TCRdb lists one record per CDR3 protein. The profile shows around 300,000 distinct CDR3 sequences, around 90% of them singletons. The sequenced sample was CD4+ T cells from PBMCs. All receptors derive from a human donor with multiple sclerosis.

The chain uses TRBV7-9 and TRBJ2-6, with 9 bases lining up with TRBD1. CDR3 length: 19 amino acids. CDR1 is SEHNR, CDR2 FQNEAQ, per germline (reference sequence). V shed 6 bases and J 2 bases; nucleotides not matched to a gene: 14. The CDR3 nucleotides read TGTGCCAGCAGGTCTAAGCCGGGACAGGGCCCCCCTGGGGCCAACGTCCTGACTTTC. Protein: CASRSKPGQGPPGANVLTF.

V and J are TRBV25-1 and TRBJ2-7; the D gene is possibly TRBD1 (5 bases). The CDR3 is 15 amino acids. The V end was cut by 6 bases, the J end by 5 bases, with 20 bases between. Germline CDR1 is MGHDK and CDR2 is SYGVNS. In nucleotides, the CDR3 is TGTGCCAGCAGAGGTGGCTTGGCCAGGGCCCACGAGCAGTACTTC. This gives the protein CASRGGLARAHEQYF.

This clonotype was detected only once. This chain uses TRBV9 with TRBJ2-2; D gene unclear. The CDR3 totals 16 residues. Germline CDR1 SGDLS, CDR2 YYNGEE. The V gene lost 4 bases and the J gene lost 4 bases, with 17 bases spanning the gap. CDR3 protein: CASSPRPRSTTGELFF. CDR3 DNA: TGTGCCAGCAGCCCGCGGCCTCGAAGCACCACCGGGGAGCTGTTTTTT.

The CDR3 sequence is CASSPQDTRDSGANVLTF. The CDR3, as DNA: TGCGCCAGCAGTCCCCAGGATACCCGTGATTCTGGGGCCAACGTCCTGACTTTC. The V gene is TRBV10-1, the J gene TRBJ2-6; D not resolved. This CDR3 has 18 amino acids. The V gene's germline CDR1 is WNHNN and CDR2 SYGVQD (reference sequence). The V gene lost 5 bases and the J gene lost 1 base, with 18 bases spanning the gap.

V is TRBV19 and J is TRBJ2-7; D is perhaps TRBD1 (6 bases). V lost 3 bases to trimming and J lost 10 bases, with 22 bases between them. The CDR3 has 15 residues. Germline-derived CDR1 and CDR2 are LNHDA and SQIVND (reference sequence). The CDR3 nucleotides are TGTGCCAGTAGTATTGGTACAGGAGGACAGCCAAAACAGTACTTC. Its protein product is CASSIGTGGQPKQYF.

This rearrangement joins TRBV29-1 to TRBJ2-1; D not resolved. V shed 7 bases and J shed 7 bases, with 17 bases lying between them. Per germline, CDR1 SQVTM and CDR2 ANQGSEA. The CDR3 covers 13 residues. The CDR3 loop is CSAIRSEKNEQFF. CDR3 DNA: TGCAGCGCTATCCGTTCAGAGAAAAATGAGCAGTTCTTC.

The CDR3 DNA follows: TGTGCCAGCAGCCAAGGGAACCGCGCAGAGAACGACTATGGCTACACCTTC. Its translation: CASSQGNRAENDYGYTF. V gene TRBV4-2 combines with J gene TRBJ1-2; D unresolved. Germline CDR1 LGHNA, CDR2 YNFKEQ. The CDR3 contains 17 residues. The V gene lost 1 base and the J gene lost 3 bases, with 18 bases spanning the gap.

V gene TRBV11-1 combines with J gene TRBJ2-1, with 13 bases matching TRBD2. This CDR3 contains 20 residues. V trimming: 4 bases; J trimming: 1 base; junction bases outside the gene matches: 13. Germline V gene data show CDR1 as SGHAT and CDR2 as FQDESV (reference sequence). DNA of the CDR3: TGTGCCAGCAGCTCCTGGACTAGCGGGAGAGTCCGCCGGTCCTACAATGAGCAGTTCTTC. Translation gives CASSSWTSGRVRRSYNEQFF.

This clonotype was seen once. The chain recombines TRBV12-3 or TRBV12-4 with TRBJ1-2; no clear D gene. The CDR3 is made up of 14 amino acids. Trimming shortened V by 7 bases and J by 4 bases, and 16 bases separated the two germline ends. This chain's CDR3 is CASTPVEEPYGYTF. CDR3 sequence (DNA): TGTGCCAGCACCCCCGTGGAGGAACCCTATGGCTACACCTTC.

Here the CDR3 reads CASSTQGRLATEAFF. Here the CDR3 DNA reads TGTGCCAGCAGTACACAGGGGCGCCTTGCCACTGAAGCTTTCTTT. This rearrangement joins TRBV27 to TRBJ1-1; 7 nucleotides align to TRBD1. The CDR3 is 15 residues long. Germline CDR1 is MNHEY and CDR2 is SMNVEV (reference sequence). V was clipped by 5 bases and J by 4 bases; unmatched bases: 10.

The CDR3 region has the DNA TGTGCCAGCTCACCAGCGGTTAAAGAGACCCAGTACTTC. This translates into CASSPAVKETQYF. V usage is TRBV18 and J usage is TRBJ2-5; D gene ambiguous. The V gene lost 2 bases and the J gene lost 3 bases, with 7 bases spanning the gap. Germline values: CDR1 KGHSH, CDR2 LQKENI. The CDR3 contains 13 residues. Based on the CDR3 plus reference TRBV18 and TRBJ2-5, the full variable domain is NAGVMQNPRHLVRRRGQEARLRCSPMKGHSHVYWYRQLPEEGLKFMVYLQKENIIDESGMPKERFSAEFPKEGPSILRIQQVVRGDSAAYFCASSPAVKETQYFGPGTRLLVL.

The chain employs TRBV14 and TRBJ1-6, with D maybe TRBD1 (5 bases). Trimming stripped 0 bases from V and 6 bases from J, with 18 bases between. The germline V gene has CDR1 SGHDN and CDR2 FVKESK. This CDR3 is built from 18 residues. CDR3 amino acids: CASSQERQTFGGNSPLHF. As DNA, the CDR3 is TGTGCCAGCAGCCAAGAAAGACAGACATTCGGCGGTAATTCACCCCTCCACTTT.

The J gene is TRBJ1-4, the V gene TRBV7-2; D gene uncertain. The CDR3 extends over 17 amino acids. Germline CDR1 is SGHTA and CDR2 is FQGNSA. V lost 0 bases, J lost 0 bases, and 11 bases lay in between. The CDR3 region has the DNA TGTGCCAGCAGCTTAGCGGCAGGTTCTGCAACTAATGAAAAACTGTTTTTT. This translates into CASSLAAGSATNEKLFF.

The chain recombines TRBV5-1 with TRBJ2-1, with TRBD2 as a possible D gene (5 bases). Between the trimmed V and J ends, which lost 1 base and 9 bases, there was a span of 17 bases. Germline CDR1 reads SGHRS; CDR2 reads YFSETQ. The CDR3 has 15 amino acids. The CDR3: CASSLSLASMGEQFF. CDR3 DNA: TGCGCCAGCAGCTTGTCCCTCGCTAGCATGGGTGAGCAGTTCTTC.

V and J are TRBV3-1 and TRBJ2-7; 8 positions match TRBD2. V dropped 0 bases and J dropped 0; count of bases not matched to a gene: 4. Germline loops: CDR1 LGHDT, CDR2 YNNKEL (reference sequence). The CDR3 sequence is 16 residues long. As DNA, the CDR3 is TGTGCCAGCAGCCAAGAGGCGGGAGGACTCTCCTACGAGCAGTACTTC. It encodes CASSQEAGGLSYEQYF.

The gene calls are TRBV7-2 and TRBJ1-3, with D perhaps matching TRBD1 (6 bases). Germline CDR1 reads SGHTA; CDR2 reads FQGNSA. V lost 0 bases, J lost 0 bases, and 6 bases lay in between. The CDR3 runs 15 residues. CDR3: CASSLAGGSGNTIYF. CDR3 bases: TGTGCCAGCAGCTTAGCAGGGGGCTCTGGAAACACCATATATTTT. Supplemented by reference TRBV7-2 and TRBJ1-3, the full variable domain reads GAGVSQSPSNKVTEKGKDVELRCDPISGHTALYWYRQSLGQGLEFLIYFQGNSAPDKSGLPSDRFSAERTGGSVSTLTIQRTQQEDSAVYLCASSLAGGSGNTIYFGEGSWLTVV.

This chain links TRBV7-2 with TRBJ2-4, with D possibly TRBD2 on 5 matching bases. The CDR3 is 15 amino acids. V lost 2 bases and J lost 9, with 17 bases in between. The germline CDR1 and CDR2 sequences are SGHTA and FQGNSA. This CDR3 reads CASSLTDSAPPIQYF. The CDR3 nucleotides are TGTGCCAGCAGCTTAACGGACTCCGCCCCCCCCATTCAGTACTTC.

The chain has TRBV6-1 and TRBJ1-1; D possibly corresponds to TRBD1 (5 bases). Trimming left V 1 base short and J 4 bases short, with 16 bases between. The CDR3 has 16 residues. CDR1 and CDR2 (germline): MNHNS, SASEGT. The CDR3 loop reads CASSEGGGTGITEAFF. CDR3 bases: TGTGCCAGCAGTGAAGGTGGCGGGACGGGAATCACTGAAGCTTTCTTT.

The chain links TRBV6-6 to TRBJ1-5; D may be TRBD1 (6 bases). Trimming removed 7 bases at V and 11 bases at J, with 15 bases between. The length of the CDR3 is 12 residues. Germline loops: CDR1 MNHNY, CDR2 SVGAGI (reference sequence). The CDR3 protein is CASKGGGTTQHF. The CDR3 nucleotides read TGTGCCAGCAAAGGGGGGGGCACCACCCAGCATTTT.

The V and J genes are TRBV20-1 and TRBJ2-5; D gene ambiguous. The CDR3 runs to 13 residues. Germline V gene lookup returns CDR1 DFQATT and CDR2 SNEGSKA (reference sequence). Deletions cut 1 base from V and 6 bases from J, with 12 bases between. CDR3 residues: CSARVPLAQTQYF. CDR3 DNA sequence: TGCAGTGCTAGAGTCCCGTTGGCCCAGACCCAGTACTTC.

The V call is TRBV18, the J call TRBJ2-2; 8 positions match TRBD1. The CDR3 has 16 residues. Unmatched junction bases numbered 4, after V lost 3 bases and J lost 1 base. The germline V gene encodes CDR1 KGHSH and CDR2 LQKENI. DNA for the CDR3: TGTGCCAGCTCACCCTCTACAGGGGGGAACACCGGGGAGCTGTTTTTT. Translating it yields CASSPSTGGNTGELFF.

The genes are TRBV7-3 and TRBJ2-1; D remains ambiguous. The V and J ends lost 2 bases and 6 bases respectively, with 11 bases between them. This CDR3 contains 14 residues. CDR1 and CDR2 (germline): SGHTA, FQGTGA. This CDR3 reads CASSLGPNTNEQFF. The CDR3 DNA follows: TGTGCCAGCAGCTTAGGGCCGAATACCAATGAGCAGTTCTTC.

The chain recombines TRBV29-1 with TRBJ1-2; the D gene is possibly TRBD1 (5 bases). The germline CDR1 and CDR2 sequences are SQVTM and ANQGSEA. There are 12 residues in the CDR3. V was shortened by 8 bases and J by 7 bases, with 17 bases between the two germline ends. The CDR3 DNA reads as TGCAGCACCCTCGGAGGGGCAGGTGGCTACACCTTC. Residues: CSTLGGAGGYTF.